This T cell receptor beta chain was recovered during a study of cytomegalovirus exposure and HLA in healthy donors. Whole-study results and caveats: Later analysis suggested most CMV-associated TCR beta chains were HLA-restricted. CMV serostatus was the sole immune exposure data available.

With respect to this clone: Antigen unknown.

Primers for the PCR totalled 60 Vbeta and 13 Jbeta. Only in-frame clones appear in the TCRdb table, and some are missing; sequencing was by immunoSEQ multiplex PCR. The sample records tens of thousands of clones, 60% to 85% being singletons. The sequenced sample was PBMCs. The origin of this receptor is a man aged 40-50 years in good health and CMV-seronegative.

In nucleotides, the CDR3 is TGTGCCAGCAGTTTGCGGTTCGGCAGGGATACAATGAACACTGAAGCTTTCTTT. This gives the protein CASSLRFGRDTMNTEAFF. The rearrangement links TRBV27 to TRBJ1-1; a weak D match, TRBD1 (5 bases). The CDR3 totals 18 residues. V was trimmed by 3 bases and J by 0 bases, leaving 20 bases between them. The V gene's germline CDR1 is MNHEY and CDR2 SMNVEV (reference sequence).